What follows describes a single T cell receptor (beta chain). Recruits, aged about 18 to 89 years, lived in 20 to 30 US areas. Participants' own reports of clinical history determined their cohort assignment. These data come from a study of blood T cell repertoires in COVID-19. The overall study: T cells, B-cell-depleted T cells, or PBMCs provided the cDNA or gDNA that served as material.

Using immunoSEQ multiplex PCR, the repertoire was profiled, and TCRdb retains in-frame clones only, with some absent. The data hold fewer than 350,000 clones, with roughly 91% observed a single time. This CDR3 is built from 12 residues. The V segment lost 0 bases and the J segment 11 bases; nucleotides outside the gene matches: 3. Germline CDR1 LNHNV, CDR2 YYDKDF (reference sequence). This chain links TRBV15 with TRBJ1-1; 7 positions agree with TRBD1. Sequencing was performed on PBMCs or T cells enriched from blood (not recorded which). The clonotype was recovered from a woman in her sixties in a cohort exposed to, infected with or recovered from COVID-19 (not recorded which). The CDR3 here is CATSREGRGAFF. The CDR3 DNA reads TGTGCCACCAGCAGAGAGGGCAGGGGGGCTTTCTTT.